These 22 T cell receptor beta chains share one sample of origin, sequenced in a study of CD8 T cells in Susac syndrome. The RNA input was 0.5 to 1 ug, and it was reverse transcribed with random hexamers. TCRdb reprocessed the immunoSEQ multiplex PCR reads with MiXCR, giving one entry per CDR3 protein. The sample comprises 160,000 or so distinct CDR3 sequences, about 95% of which are singletons, and less than 0.2% rests with the top ten. The specimen sequenced was CD8+ T cells from PBMCs. The receptors were sampled from a human donor with multiple sclerosis.

The chain is built from TRBV20-1 and TRBJ2-1; 8 bases fit TRBD2. With V trimmed by 2 bases and J by 9 bases, 9 bases remained unmatched. The V gene's germline CDR1 is DFQATT and CDR2 SNEGSKA (reference sequence). The CDR3 is made up of 14 amino acids. CDR3 residues: CSARTPAGGGEQFF. DNA for the CDR3: TGCAGTGCTAGAACTCCTGCGGGGGGCGGTGAGCAGTTCTTC.

In DNA form, the CDR3 reads TGTGCCAGCAGATCAGCTGGGGAGACCCAGTACTTC. It is translated as CASRSAGETQYF. The rearrangement uses TRBV12-3 or TRBV12-4 and TRBJ2-5; D unresolved. The CDR3 consists of 12 residues. The germline V and J ends were trimmed by 6 bases and 5 bases, with 10 bases remaining between them.

The chain recombines TRBV12-3 or TRBV12-4 with TRBJ1-1; TRBD1 agrees at 7 bases. CDR3 length equals 14 residues. V lost 7 bases, J lost 0 bases, and 5 bases stayed unmatched. The CDR3 DNA is TGTGCCAGCACCCCGACAGGGATGAACACTGAAGCTTTCTTT. Translated: CASTPTGMNTEAFF.

The gene calls are TRBV7-2 and TRBJ2-3; 14 positions match TRBD2. CDR1 and CDR2 from the germline V gene are SGHTA and FQGNSA. V was pared by 5 bases and J by 9 bases, with 13 bases of the junction left unmatched. The CDR3 loop spans 17 amino acids. The CDR3: CASSPGLAGELRPTQYF. CDR3 bases: TGTGCCAGCAGCCCGGGACTAGCGGGAGAGCTACGGCCGACGCAGTATTTT. Looking up the rest from reference TRBV7-2 and TRBJ2-3 gives the full variable domain: GAGVSQSPSNKVTEKGKDVELRCDPISGHTALYWYRQSLGQGLEFLIYFQGNSAPDKSGLPSDRFSAERTGGSVSTLTIQRTQQEDSAVYLCASSPGLAGELRPTQYFGPGTRLTVL.

This clonotype was seen once. The gene calls are TRBV4-1 and TRBJ2-1; D may be TRBD2 (5 bases). CDR3 length: 15 residues. Trimming left V 5 bases short and J 5 bases short, with 16 bases between. In germline, CDR1 is MGHRA, CDR2 YSYEKL. The CDR3 DNA follows: TGCGCCAGCAGCACATGGGGAGTTTTAGACAATGAGCAGTTCTTC. Translation: CASSTWGVLDNEQFF.

The chain recombines TRBV20-1 with TRBJ2-2, with a possible D match to TRBD2 (5 bases). Trimming cost V 0 bases and J 7 bases, with 12 bases left between them. The CDR3 runs to 14 residues. CDR1 is DFQATT, CDR2 SNEGSKA, per germline (reference sequence). For the CDR3, the DNA is TGCAGTGCTAGAGATCCCGGCGAGGGCGGGGAGCTGTTTTTT. It specifies CSARDPGEGGELFF.

The chain carries TRBV9 and TRBJ2-1; tentatively, D is TRBD1 or TRBD2 (6 bases each). Germline V gene lookup returns CDR1 SGDLS and CDR2 YYNGEE. The CDR3 totals 15 residues. The V and J ends lost 2 bases and 7 bases respectively, with 16 bases between them. CDR3 DNA: TGTGCCAGCAGCGTCTCTCGAACAGGGAGGAATGAGCAGTTCTTC. As protein: CASSVSRTGRNEQFF.

V is TRBV19 and J is TRBJ1-2, with D tentatively TRBD1 (5 bases). Germline assignment: CDR1 LNHDA and CDR2 SQIVND (reference sequence). The CDR3 runs 17 residues. V was clipped by 3 bases and J by 7 bases, with 24 bases between them. The CDR3 bases are TGTGCCAGTAGTATGGTGCGGCAGCGGGACTCCACCGGTGGCTACACCTTC. Encoded protein: CASSMVRQRDSTGGYTF.

V gene TRBV20-1 combines with J gene TRBJ2-5; tentative D call: TRBD2 (8 bases). Germline V lookup: CDR1 DFQATT, CDR2 SNEGSKA (reference sequence). The germline V and J ends were trimmed by 6 bases and 4 bases, with 30 bases remaining between them. There are 18 residues in the CDR3. CDR3 loop: CSAPDRRNAGGRGETQYF. In DNA, the CDR3 is TGCAGTGCACCGGACAGGCGAAACGCGGGGGGCCGGGGAGAGACCCAGTACTTC.

V and J are TRBV6-5 and TRBJ2-5; 10 nucleotides line up with TRBD2. The CDR3 runs to 17 residues. In germline, CDR1 is MNHEY, CDR2 SVGAGI. V was pared by 2 bases and J by 5 bases, with 11 bases of the junction left unmatched. DNA for the CDR3: TGTGCCAGCAGTTACCAGCGGGAGGGTGTCGGAGGGGAGACCCAGTACTTC. Translated, it gives CASSYQREGVGGETQYF.

This clonotype occurred once. The chain combines TRBV30 with TRBJ2-1; no reliable D call. This CDR3 has 17 amino acids. Trimming took off 0 bases at V and 0 bases at J, with 15 bases between the two ends. Germline V CDR1 and CDR2: GTSNPN, SVGIG (reference sequence). CDR3 sequence: CAWSVLRPEFSYNEQFF. The CDR3 coding sequence is TGTGCCTGGAGTGTACTGCGGCCCGAGTTCTCCTACAATGAGCAGTTCTTC.

This chain connects TRBV2 to TRBJ2-7, with TRBD1 matching over 8 bases. From germline, CDR1 is SNHLY and CDR2 FYNNEI. V lost 3 bases, J lost 2 bases, and 3 bases stayed unmatched. The length of the CDR3 is 14 residues. Written as DNA, the CDR3 is TGTGCCAGCAGTGAGGCGACAGGGGCCTACGAGCAGTACTTC. As protein: CASSEATGAYEQYF.

The chain carries TRBV20-1 and TRBJ2-3; 9 positions agree with TRBD2. CDR1 DFQATT and CDR2 SNEGSKA come from the germline V gene (reference sequence). The CDR3 is made up of 19 amino acids. J gave up 4 bases and V 0 bases, and 17 bases lay outside the gene matches. CDR3 sequence reads: CSARDLAAEVAGASDTQYF. The CDR3 DNA is TGCAGTGCTAGAGATCTCGCCGCCGAGGTAGCGGGGGCTTCAGATACGCAGTATTTT.

The CDR3: CASSQDVTEETQYF. The CDR3 coding sequence is TGCGCCAGCAGCCAAGATGTGACAGAAGAGACCCAGTACTTC. This rearrangement joins TRBV4-1 to TRBJ2-5; a possible D gene is TRBD1 (5 bases). The V and J ends lost 0 bases and 3 bases respectively, with 8 bases between them. CDR3 length: 14 amino acids. CDR1 and CDR2 from the germline V gene are MGHRA and YSYEKL.

The CDR3 reads CASSYVNQPQHF. The CDR3 nucleotides read TGTGCCAGCAGTTACGTAAATCAGCCCCAGCATTTT. The rearrangement links TRBV12-3 or TRBV12-4 to TRBJ1-5; D is unresolved. V was trimmed by 4 bases and J by 4 bases, leaving 5 bases between them. CDR3 length: 12 amino acids.

The chain combines TRBV15 with TRBJ2-7; 11 bases are shared with TRBD1. From germline, CDR1 is LNHNV and CDR2 YYDKDF (reference sequence). This CDR3 comprises 16 residues. After removal of 1 base from V and 4 bases from J, the junction contained 6 bases not matched to a gene. CDR3 amino acids: CATSRGDRGLWYEQYF. The DNA of the CDR3 is TGTGCCACCAGCAGAGGGGACAGGGGGTTATGGTACGAGCAGTACTTC.

V gene TRBV23-1 combines with J gene TRBJ2-1; weak D call: TRBD1 (8 bases). TRBV23-1 is given ORF status, its function remaining uncertain. Trimming stripped 5 bases from V and 0 bases from J, with 32 bases between. This CDR3 comprises 22 residues. The CDR3 is CASSDRTGPRLAEYFSYNEQFF. DNA of the CDR3: TGCGCCAGCAGTGATCGGACAGGGCCAAGGCTAGCGGAGTACTTCTCCTACAATGAGCAGTTCTTC.

This sequence joins TRBV28 and TRBJ2-1; D gene uncertain. Deletions cut 3 bases from V and 1 base from J, with 13 bases between. The CDR3 contains 16 residues. Germline assignment: CDR1 MDHEN and CDR2 SYDVKM. The DNA of the CDR3 is TGTGCCAGCAGTTTTGGGCTAGATATATCCTACAATGAGCAGTTCTTC. This translates into CASSFGLDISYNEQFF.

This clonotype came up a few times. This chain uses TRBV14 with TRBJ2-1; D gene unclear. V shed 1 base and J shed 4 bases, with 2 bases lying between them. This CDR3 is 12 amino acids long. Germline-derived CDR1 and CDR2 are SGHDN and FVKESK. CDR3 nucleotide sequence: TGTGCCAGCAGCCAAGTATACAATGAGCAGTTCTTC. Its protein is CASSQVYNEQFF.

The V and J genes are TRBV7-3 and TRBJ2-1; D uncertain. V lost 0 bases and J lost 6, with 6 bases in between. Germline CDR1 is SGHTA and CDR2 is FQGTGA. The CDR3 has 13 residues. The CDR3 is CASSLTSVNEQFF. The CDR3 bases are TGTGCCAGCAGCTTAACCAGCGTCAATGAGCAGTTCTTC.

The chain links TRBV7-9 to TRBJ2-3, with 8 bases aligning to TRBD2. This CDR3 has 15 amino acids. Germline trimming cut 5 bases from V and 5 bases from J; bases unmatched to any gene: 9. Germline V gene sequence: CDR1 SEHNR, CDR2 FQNEAQ (reference sequence). The CDR3 DNA follows: TGTGCCAGCAGCCCCTTCCGGGGGGGCATAGATACGCAGTATTTT. Translating gives CASSPFRGGIDTQYF.

The chain couples TRBV30 to TRBJ2-1; D call uncertain. CDR1 and CDR2 (germline): GTSNPN, SVGIG (reference sequence). Trimming shortened V by 3 bases and J by 4 bases, and 4 bases separated the two germline ends. The CDR3 sequence is 11 residues long. Here the CDR3 reads CAWRGYNEQFF. CDR3 in DNA: TGTGCCTGGAGAGGGTACAATGAGCAGTTCTTC.